Below, one T cell receptor (beta chain) is given with its context. Germline-derived CDR1 and CDR2 are MNHEY and SVGAGI. The CDR3 runs to 13 residues. V was clipped by 6 bases and J by 11 bases, with 19 bases between them. The data originate from a study of shared clonotypes between healthy human individuals. Clones were sequenced by immunoSEQ multiplex PCR, and TCRdb holds only the in-frame ones, with some missing. The table records roughly 1,000,000 clones, 75% to 85% of them present only once. The rearrangement links TRBV6-5 to TRBJ1-1; D may be TRBD1 (6 bases). This TCR was sampled from a man aged 18 to 29 in good health. Some clones in this sample may be carry-over from other donors' samples. The sample was memory CD4+ T cells from PBMCs. As to subset: CD45RA-negative fraction. The CDR3: CASSKRKGDDAFF. CDR3 bases: TGTGCCAGCAGCAAAAGGAAGGGGGATGACGCTTTCTTT.